The present T cell receptor beta chain was sequenced within a study of shared clonotypes between healthy human individuals. Broader study findings: Sample collection involved blood only; tissue repertoires are likely different. Sharing across four donors was highest in naive CD4 (around 5%) and lowest in memory CD8 (approximately 0.4%).

All donors were Caucasian adults living in Nashville, Tennessee. Remarks on this clone: Its antigen is unidentified.

Original data processing: ImmunoSEQ output held junction-only sequences without quality scores, so filtering differed. Generated by immunoSEQ multiplex PCR, the TCRdb table keeps only in-frame clones and is missing some. For V, J and clone size, that table is used; D and trimming come from the DNA. The sample shows around 2.5 million clones, roughly 93% of them seen only once. Germline assignment: CDR1 SGHKS and CDR2 YYEKEE (reference sequence). V was pared by 4 bases and J by 6 bases, with 14 bases between. The CDR3 spans 14 residues. The clonotype originates from a man between 18 and 29 years old in good health. Some clones in this sample may be carry-over from other donors' samples. The chain combines TRBV5-5 with TRBJ2-1, with D unresolved. The sample taken for sequencing was naive CD4+ T cells from PBMCs. Subset meaning: CD45RA+ positively selected. CDR3 sequence: CASSPVGIPNEQFF. For the CDR3, the DNA is TGTGCCAGCAGCCCGGTCGGCATCCCCAATGAGCAGTTCTTC.